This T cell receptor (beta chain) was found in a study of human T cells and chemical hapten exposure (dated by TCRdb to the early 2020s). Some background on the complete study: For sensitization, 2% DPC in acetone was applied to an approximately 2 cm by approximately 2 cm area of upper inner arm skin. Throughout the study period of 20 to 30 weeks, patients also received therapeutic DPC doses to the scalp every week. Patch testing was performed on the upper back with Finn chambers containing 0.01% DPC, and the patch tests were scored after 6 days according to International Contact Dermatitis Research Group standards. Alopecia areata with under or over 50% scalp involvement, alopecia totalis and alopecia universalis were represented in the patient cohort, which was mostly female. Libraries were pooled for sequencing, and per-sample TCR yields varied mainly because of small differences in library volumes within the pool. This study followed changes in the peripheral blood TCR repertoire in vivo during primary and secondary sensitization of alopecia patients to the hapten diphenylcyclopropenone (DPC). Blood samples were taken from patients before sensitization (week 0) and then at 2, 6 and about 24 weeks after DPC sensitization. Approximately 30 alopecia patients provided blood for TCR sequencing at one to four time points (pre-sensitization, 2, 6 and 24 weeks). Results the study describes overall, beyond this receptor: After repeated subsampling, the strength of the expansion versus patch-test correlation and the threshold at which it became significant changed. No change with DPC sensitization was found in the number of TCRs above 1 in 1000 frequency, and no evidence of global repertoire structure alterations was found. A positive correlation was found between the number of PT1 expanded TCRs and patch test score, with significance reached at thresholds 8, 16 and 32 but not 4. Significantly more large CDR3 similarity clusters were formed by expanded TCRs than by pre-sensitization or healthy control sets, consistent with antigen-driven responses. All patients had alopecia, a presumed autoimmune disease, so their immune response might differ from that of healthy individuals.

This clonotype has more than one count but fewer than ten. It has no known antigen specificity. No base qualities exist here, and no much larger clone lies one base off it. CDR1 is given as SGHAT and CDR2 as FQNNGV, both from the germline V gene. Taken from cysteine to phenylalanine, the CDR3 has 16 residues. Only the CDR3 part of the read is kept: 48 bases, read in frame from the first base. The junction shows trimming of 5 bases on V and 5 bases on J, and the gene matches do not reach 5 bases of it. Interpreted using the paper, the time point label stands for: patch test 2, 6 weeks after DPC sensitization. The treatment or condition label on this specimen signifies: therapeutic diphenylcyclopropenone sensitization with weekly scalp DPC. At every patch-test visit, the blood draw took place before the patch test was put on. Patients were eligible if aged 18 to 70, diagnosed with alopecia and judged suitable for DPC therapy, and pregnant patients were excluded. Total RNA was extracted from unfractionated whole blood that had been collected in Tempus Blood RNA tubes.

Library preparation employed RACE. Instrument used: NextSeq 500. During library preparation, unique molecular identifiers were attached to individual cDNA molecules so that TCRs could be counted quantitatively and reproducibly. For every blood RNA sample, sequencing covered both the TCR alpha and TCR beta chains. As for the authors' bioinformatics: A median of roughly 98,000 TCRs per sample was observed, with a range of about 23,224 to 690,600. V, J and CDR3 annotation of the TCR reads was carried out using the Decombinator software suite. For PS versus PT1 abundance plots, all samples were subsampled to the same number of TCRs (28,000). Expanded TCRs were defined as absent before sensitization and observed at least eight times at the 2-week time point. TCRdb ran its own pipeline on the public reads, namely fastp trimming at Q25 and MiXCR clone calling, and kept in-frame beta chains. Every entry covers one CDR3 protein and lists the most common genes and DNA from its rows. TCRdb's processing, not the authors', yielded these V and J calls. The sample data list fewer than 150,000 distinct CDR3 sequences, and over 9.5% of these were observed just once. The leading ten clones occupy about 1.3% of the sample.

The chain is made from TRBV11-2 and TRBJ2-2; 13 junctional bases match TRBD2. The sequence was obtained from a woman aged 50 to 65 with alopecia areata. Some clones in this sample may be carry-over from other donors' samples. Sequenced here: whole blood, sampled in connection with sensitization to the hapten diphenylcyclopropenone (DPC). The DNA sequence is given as TGTGCCAGCAGCCCGAGGACTAGCGGGAGAACCGGGGAGCTGTTTTTT. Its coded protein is CASSPRTSGRTGELFF.